Below are 21 T cell receptor beta chains sequenced from a single sample in a study of blood T cell repertoires in COVID-19. Clones were sequenced by immunoSEQ multiplex PCR, and TCRdb holds only the in-frame ones, with some missing. The sample lists more than 250,000 clones; roughly 80% were seen once. Sequencing was done on a sample of PBMCs or T cells enriched from blood (not recorded which). These receptors came from a man aged 35-49 years who had been exposed to COVID-19.

The chain carries TRBV4-1 and TRBJ1-6; a weak D match, TRBD1 (5 bases). Germline-derived CDR1 and CDR2 are MGHRA and YSYEKL. There are 16 residues in the CDR3. Trimming cost V 1 base and J 10 bases, with 17 bases left between them. This chain's CDR3 is CASSQAQQAASSPLHF. The CDR3 nucleotides read TGCGCCAGCAGCCAAGCTCAACAGGCGGCTTCCTCACCCCTCCACTTT.

This clone was observed many times. The genes are TRBV6-4 and TRBJ2-1; 12 nucleotides agree with TRBD2. Germline V CDR1 and CDR2: MRHNA, SNTAGT. Trimming removed 7 bases from V and 4 bases from J; junction bases left unmatched: 5. The length of the CDR3 is 15 residues. The CDR3 sequence: CASTSGTSGYNEQFF. The CDR3 DNA follows: TGTGCCAGCACCAGCGGGACTAGCGGGTACAATGAGCAGTTCTTC.

The V and J genes are TRBV7-9 and TRBJ2-3, with 8 bases that match TRBD2. Trimming removed 3 bases from V and 2 bases from J; junction bases left unmatched: 4. The CDR3 length is 15 residues. Germline-derived CDR1 and CDR2 are SEHNR and FQNEAQ (reference sequence). The CDR3 DNA reads as TGTGCCAGCAGCTTTAGCGGGATTACCACAGATACGCAGTATTTT. It specifies CASSFSGITTDTQYF.

This chain connects TRBV9 to TRBJ2-5; 9 bases map to TRBD1. Germline CDR1 and CDR2: SGDLS and YYNGEE. CDR3 length: 16 residues. V gave up 4 bases and J gave up 4 bases; unmatched junction bases: 11. The CDR3 region has the DNA TGTGCCAGCAGCCTAACAGGGGGCGAAGGAAGAGAGACCCAGTACTTC. Translating gives CASSLTGGEGRETQYF.

This sequence joins TRBV6-5 and TRBJ1-6, with 9 bases identical to TRBD1. The junction had 2 bases not matched to a gene; V was cut back by 6 bases and J by 8 bases. The CDR3 runs to 13 residues. CDR1 MNHEY and CDR2 SVGAGI come from the germline V gene. Written as DNA, the CDR3 is TGTGCCAGCAGGGACAGGGGTGATTCACCCCTCCACTTT. It specifies CASRDRGDSPLHF.

This chain uses TRBV27 with TRBJ2-1, with 7 bases matching TRBD1. CDR1 is MNHEY, CDR2 SMNVEV, per germline (reference sequence). CDR3 length: 18 residues. V lost 6 bases to trimming and J lost 1 base; unmatched junction nucleotides: 15. CDR3 DNA: TGTGCCAGCAGCTCCAGGGGGAGAACCGGAATTTCCTACAATGAGCAGTTCTTC. Its protein product is CASSSRGRTGISYNEQFF.

On this clone itself: This may be a read error, as it is one base from a much larger clone. The chain recombines TRBV6-5 with TRBJ1-5; TRBD1 agrees at 7 bases. V shed 6 bases and J 4 bases; nucleotides not matched to a gene: 3. The CDR3 spans 13 residues. Germline-derived CDR1 and CDR2 are MNHEY and SVGAGI. CDR3 nucleotide sequence: TGTGCCAGCAGCCGGGACAGAAATCAGCCCCAGCATTTT. This encodes CASSRDRNQPQHF.

CDR3: CASSPTSGANVLTF. The CDR3 nucleotides are TGTGCCAGCAGCCCTACCTCTGGGGCCAACGTCCTGACTTTC. The chain links TRBV28 to TRBJ2-6; unclear D gene. Looked up from germline, CDR1 is MDHEN and CDR2 is SYDVKM. V gave up 6 bases and J gave up 0 bases, with 6 bases separating them. The CDR3 runs to 14 residues.

The chain combines TRBV2 with TRBJ2-5; 8 bases line up with TRBD2. The trim removed 11 bases at V and 2 bases at J, leaving 10 bases unmatched. Germline loops: CDR1 SNHLY, CDR2 FYNNEI. The CDR3 loop spans 14 amino acids. DNA for the CDR3: TGTGCCCGACCCGGGATAGCGGGGCAAGAGACCCAGTACTTC. This gives the protein CARPGIAGQETQYF.

The rearrangement links TRBV18 to TRBJ2-1; TRBD2 is a possible D gene (5 bases). Per the germline V gene, CDR1 is KGHSH and CDR2 is LQKENI. Trimming removed 0 bases from V and 0 bases from J, with 6 bases in between. The CDR3 is made up of 15 amino acids. The CDR3 coding sequence is TGTGCCAGCTCACCACCGGGGAGCTCCTACAATGAGCAGTTCTTC. Protein sequence: CASSPPGSSYNEQFF.

In the case of this clone: The same CDR3 arises from other DNA sequences in this sample as well. For the CDR3, the DNA is TGTGCCAGCAGCCCCGGGGTAGCGGGGGCCTACGAGCAGTACTTC. Encoded protein: CASSPGVAGAYEQYF. This chain joins TRBV7-9 and TRBJ2-7; 9 bases align to TRBD2. The CDR3 covers 15 residues. CDR1 and CDR2 (germline): SEHNR, FQNEAQ (reference sequence). V was pared by 5 bases and J by 2 bases, with 7 bases of the junction left unmatched.

The chain uses TRBV5-1 and TRBJ1-4; no clear D. This CDR3 is built from 16 residues. V dropped 1 base and J dropped 2 bases, with 12 bases sitting between them. Germline-derived CDR1 and CDR2 are SGHRS and YFSETQ. The CDR3 reads CASSLYGGLTNEKLFF. The CDR3 region has the DNA TGCGCCAGCAGCTTGTATGGAGGTCTTACTAATGAAAAACTGTTTTTT.

V and J are TRBV5-1 and TRBJ2-1; 9 bases map to TRBD2. This CDR3 is 15 amino acids long. Unmatched junction bases numbered 7, after V lost 2 bases and J lost 7 bases. CDR1 is SGHRS, CDR2 YFSETQ, per germline. CDR3 DNA sequence: TGCGCCAGCAGCTTAAGCGGGACTAGCTTGAATGAGCAGTTCTTC. Residues: CASSLSGTSLNEQFF.

The sample holds one count of this clone. The chain uses TRBV7-3 and TRBJ2-1; TRBD2 matches 11 bases. The trim removed 1 base at V and 4 bases at J, leaving 6 bases unmatched. The CDR3 is made up of 17 amino acids. The germline gives CDR1 SGHTA, CDR2 FQGTGA. CDR3 region: CASSLNLGLAEYNEQFF. CDR3 bases: TGTGCCAGCAGCTTAAACTTGGGACTAGCGGAGTACAATGAGCAGTTCTTC.

The chain has TRBV2 and TRBJ2-7; weak D call: TRBD2 (5 bases). Germline-derived CDR1 and CDR2 are SNHLY and FYNNEI. The CDR3 runs 13 residues. V lost 8 bases and J lost 4, with 15 bases in between. The CDR3 DNA reads as TGTGCCAGCCGAATGGCAGCGGCGTACGAGCAGTACTTC. This codes for CASRMAAAYEQYF.

A note on this clone: In the same sample, other DNA sequences code for this CDR3. The chain uses TRBV3-1 (or the pseudogene TRBV3-2) and TRBJ1-5, with 12 bases lining up with TRBD1. Trimming took 3 bases from V and 7 from J; bases not matched to a gene: 4. The CDR3 has 15 amino acids. Germline lookup yields CDR1 LGHDT and CDR2 YNNKEL (reference sequence). CDR3 amino acids: CASSQGQGAGQPQHF. CDR3 sequence (DNA): TGTGCCAGCAGCCAGGGACAGGGGGCTGGGCAGCCCCAGCATTTT.

The chain carries TRBV6-5 and TRBJ2-3, with TRBD2 matching 10 bases. J lost 9 bases, V lost 2 bases, and 5 bases had no gene match. CDR1 is MNHEY, CDR2 SVGAGI, per germline. This CDR3 contains 14 residues. CDR3 protein: CASSYTPTSGTQYF. The CDR3 nucleotides read TGTGCCAGCAGTTACACCCCGACTAGCGGGACGCAGTATTTT.

Regarding this clone: This same CDR3 is encoded by further DNA sequences in the sample. The chain combines TRBV7-9 with TRBJ1-1; no clear D. The CDR3 sequence is 13 residues long. Germline assignment: CDR1 SEHNR and CDR2 FQNEAQ (reference sequence). V was clipped by 2 bases and J by 1 base, with 5 bases between them. The CDR3 sequence: CASSLNGNTEAFF. CDR3 DNA sequence: TGTGCCAGCAGCTTAAACGGGAACACTGAAGCTTTCTTT.

The rearrangement uses TRBV3-1 (or the pseudogene TRBV3-2) and TRBJ1-1; D not certain. V gave up 0 bases and J gave up 4 bases, with 9 bases separating them. There are 14 residues in the CDR3. Per germline, CDR1 LGHDT and CDR2 YNNKEL (reference sequence). The CDR3 DNA reads as TGTGCCAGCAGCCAAGATAATAGCCCCACTGAAGCTTTCTTT. The encoded protein is CASSQDNSPTEAFF.

This chain uses TRBV24-1 with TRBJ2-1, with D unresolved. CDR1 is KGHDR and CDR2 is SFDVKD in the germline V gene. This CDR3 has 11 amino acids. Trimming took off 7 bases at V and 5 bases at J, with 5 bases between the two ends. The CDR3 protein is CATSKNNEQFF. DNA of the CDR3: TGTGCCACCAGCAAAAACAATGAGCAGTTCTTC.

This clone was found many times. This chain uses TRBV29-1 with TRBJ2-4; weak D call: TRBD2 (7 bases). The length of the CDR3 is 15 residues. The germline gives CDR1 SQVTM, CDR2 ANQGSEA. V dropped 4 bases and J dropped 4 bases, with 17 bases sitting between them. The CDR3, as DNA: TGCAGCGTTGCGAGGGGGTCGGGAGGTAAAAACATTCAGTACTTC. Translated: CSVARGSGGKNIQYF.